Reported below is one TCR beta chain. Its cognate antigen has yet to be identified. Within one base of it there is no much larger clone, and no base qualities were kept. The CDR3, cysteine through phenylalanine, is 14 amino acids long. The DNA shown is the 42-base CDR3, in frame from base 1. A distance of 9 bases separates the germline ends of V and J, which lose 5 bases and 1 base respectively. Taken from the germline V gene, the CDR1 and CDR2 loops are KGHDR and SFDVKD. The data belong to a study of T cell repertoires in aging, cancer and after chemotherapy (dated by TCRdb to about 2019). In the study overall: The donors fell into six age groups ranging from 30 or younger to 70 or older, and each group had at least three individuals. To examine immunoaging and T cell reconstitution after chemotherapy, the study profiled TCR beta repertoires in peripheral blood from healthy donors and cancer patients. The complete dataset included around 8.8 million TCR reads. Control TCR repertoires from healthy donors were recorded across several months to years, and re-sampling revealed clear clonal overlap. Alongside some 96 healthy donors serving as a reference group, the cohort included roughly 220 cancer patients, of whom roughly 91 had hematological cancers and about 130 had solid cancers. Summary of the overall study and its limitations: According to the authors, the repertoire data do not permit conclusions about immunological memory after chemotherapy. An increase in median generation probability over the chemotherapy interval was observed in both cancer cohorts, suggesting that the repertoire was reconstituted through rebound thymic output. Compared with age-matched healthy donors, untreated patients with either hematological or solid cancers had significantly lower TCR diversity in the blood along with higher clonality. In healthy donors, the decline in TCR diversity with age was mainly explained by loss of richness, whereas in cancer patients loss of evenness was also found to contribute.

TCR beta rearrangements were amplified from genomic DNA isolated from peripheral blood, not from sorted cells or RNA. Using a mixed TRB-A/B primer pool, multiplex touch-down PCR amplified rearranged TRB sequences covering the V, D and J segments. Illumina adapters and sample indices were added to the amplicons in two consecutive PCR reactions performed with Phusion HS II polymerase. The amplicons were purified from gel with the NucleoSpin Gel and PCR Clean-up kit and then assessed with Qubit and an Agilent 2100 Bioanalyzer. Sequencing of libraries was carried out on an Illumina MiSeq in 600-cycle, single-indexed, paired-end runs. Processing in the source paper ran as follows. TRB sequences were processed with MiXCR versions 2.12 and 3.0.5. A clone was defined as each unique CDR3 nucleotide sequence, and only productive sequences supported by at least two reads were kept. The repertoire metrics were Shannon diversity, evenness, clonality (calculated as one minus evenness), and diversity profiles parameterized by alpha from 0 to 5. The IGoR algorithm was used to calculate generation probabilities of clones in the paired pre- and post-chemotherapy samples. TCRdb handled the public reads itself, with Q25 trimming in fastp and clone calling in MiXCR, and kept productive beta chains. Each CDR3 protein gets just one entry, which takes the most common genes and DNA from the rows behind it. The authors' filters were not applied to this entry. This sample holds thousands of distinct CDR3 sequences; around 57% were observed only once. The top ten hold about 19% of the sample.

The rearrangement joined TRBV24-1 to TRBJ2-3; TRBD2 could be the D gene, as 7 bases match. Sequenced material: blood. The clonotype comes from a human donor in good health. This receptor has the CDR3 CATSGGGGTDTQYF. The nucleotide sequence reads TGTGCCACCAGTGGAGGGGGGGGCACAGATACGCAGTATTTT.